A single TCR beta chain is shown here with its context. Its antigen is as yet unknown. These data originate in a study of blood T cells in healthy people across ages. The study's findings and limits: Donor CMV status, an unknown factor, possibly confounded changes in expanded clonotypes. Since the PBMCs were unsorted, naive and antigen-experienced cells could not be conclusively compared.

Each donor was a healthy Caucasian individual from Russia, aged roughly 6 to 95. Trimming took off 1 base at V and 6 bases at J, with 10 bases between the two ends. Per germline, CDR1 GTSNPN and CDR2 SVGIG (reference sequence). The CDR3 length is 12 residues. The second PCR ran about 6 to 12 cycles with a sample-barcoded 5' primer and J-beta primers. One entry per CDR3 protein, called by TCRdb with MiXCR from the 5' RACE reads. Of 1.4 million or so distinct CDR3 sequences in the sample, about 42% were seen once. Sequencing was carried out using blood. V usage is TRBV30 and J usage is TRBJ2-7; perhaps TRBD1 as D (6 bases). The source of this sequence is a woman younger than 35 in good health. The CDR3, as DNA: TGTGCCTGGAGTGGACAGGCAAGCGAGCAGTACTTC. Translated: CAWSGQASEQYF. Full variable domain (remainder filled in from reference TRBV30 and TRBJ2-7): SQTIHQWPATLVQPVGSPLSLECTVEGTSNPNLYWYRQAAGRGLQLLFYSVGIGQISSEVPQNLSASRPQDRQFILSSKKLLLSDSGFYLCAWSGQASEQYFGPGTRLTVT.